The 28 T cell receptor beta chains below were found in one sample sequenced in a study of blood T cell repertoires in COVID-19. Sequenced by immunoSEQ multiplex PCR; TCRdb stores in-frame clones only, minus some. This repertoire shows about 260,000 clones, 85% found once; its top ten account for about 14%. Sample: peripheral blood. The receptor set was obtained from a human donor in a cohort sampled during active COVID-19.

Comment on this clone: Mismatch with germline at one junction end may stem from a read error. The chain couples TRBV7-7 to TRBJ2-1; TRBD2 matches at 10 bases. There are 15 residues in the CDR3. Germline V CDR1 and CDR2: SSHAT, FNYEAQ (reference sequence). The CDR3 sequence is CASSLEAGGLNEQFF. For the CDR3, the DNA is TGTGCTAGCAGCTTAGAAGCGGGAGGGCTGAATGAGCAGTTCTTC.

V is TRBV28 and J is TRBJ1-6; weak D call: TRBD1 (5 bases). V was shortened by 3 bases and J by 2 bases, with 8 bases between the two germline ends. The V gene's germline CDR1 is MDHEN and CDR2 SYDVKM. The CDR3 spans 15 residues. This chain's CDR3 is CASSLAGPYNSPLHF. The CDR3 nucleotides read TGTGCCAGCAGTTTGGCGGGGCCCTATAATTCACCCCTCCACTTT.

The chain carries TRBV30 and TRBJ2-1; 10 positions match TRBD2. The germline V gene has CDR1 GTSNPN and CDR2 SVGIG (reference sequence). V dropped 2 bases and J dropped 7; count of bases not matched to a gene: 2. This CDR3 has 13 amino acids. The CDR3 sequence is CAWSKTSGNEQFF. The DNA for the CDR3 is TGTGCCTGGAGTAAGACTAGCGGGAATGAGCAGTTCTTC.

The CDR3, as DNA: TGTGCCAGCAGTTTTCAGTCACAGGCGCATGACATTCAGTACTTC. It translates to CASSFQSQAHDIQYF. The chain carries TRBV28 and TRBJ2-4, with D possibly TRBD1 on 5 matching bases. The CDR3 contains 15 residues. Trimming pared 3 bases from V and 8 bases from J, leaving 17 bases between. Germline V gene lookup returns CDR1 MDHEN and CDR2 SYDVKM.

This chain joins TRBV27 and TRBJ2-7; no firm D call. With 6 bases removed from V and 8 bases from J, the gap between germline ends came to 17 bases. The CDR3 has 13 amino acids. The germline V gene has CDR1 MNHEY and CDR2 SMNVEV (reference sequence). CDR3 bases: TGTGCCAGCAGCCACGAAATGGCGGATCAGCAGTACTTC. This codes for CASSHEMADQQYF.

The rearrangement uses TRBV7-3 and TRBJ2-7, with 7 bases aligning to TRBD1. The CDR3 loop spans 14 amino acids. Germline assignment: CDR1 SGHTA and CDR2 FQGTGA. V lost 5 bases to trimming and J lost 2 bases; unmatched junction nucleotides: 6. The CDR3 nucleotides read TGTGCCAGCAGCAGAACAGGGGAGACCTACGAGCAGTACTTC. Its translation: CASSRTGETYEQYF.

This clone has at least ten counts. The chain is built from TRBV11-2 and TRBJ1-2; D is possibly TRBD1 (5 bases). CDR1 and CDR2 from the germline V gene are SGHAT and FQNNGV. Trimming stripped 0 bases from V and 8 bases from J, with 13 bases between. The CDR3 spans 14 residues. Written as DNA, the CDR3 is TGTGCCAGCAGCTTAGACCAGGGATTGAGGGGCTACACCTTC. The encoded protein is CASSLDQGLRGYTF.

The V gene is TRBV19, the J gene TRBJ2-3, with D perhaps TRBD1 (5 bases). With 5 bases removed from V and 3 bases from J, the gap between germline ends came to 12 bases. The germline V gene encodes CDR1 LNHDA and CDR2 SQIVND (reference sequence). The CDR3 sequence is 14 residues long. The CDR3 protein is CASSQGPATDTQYF. The CDR3 nucleotides are TGTGCCAGTAGTCAGGGCCCCGCGACAGATACGCAGTATTTT.

This rearrangement joins TRBV2 to TRBJ1-2, with D possibly being TRBD1 (5 bases). The CDR3 runs 13 residues. CDR1 is SNHLY and CDR2 is FYNNEI in the germline V gene. Between the trimmed V and J ends, which lost 8 bases and 4 bases, there was a span of 14 bases. CDR3 in amino acids: CASGGTGPYGYTF. DNA for the CDR3: TGTGCCAGCGGAGGGACGGGACCCTATGGCTACACCTTC.

This chain joins TRBV5-1 and TRBJ2-6, with no clear D. Germline loops: CDR1 SGHRS, CDR2 YFSETQ. The CDR3 runs to 16 residues. Trimming left V 4 bases short and J 0 bases short, with 11 bases between. CDR3 DNA: TGCGCCAGCAGCACGACTTTCCCCTCTGGGGCCAACGTCCTGACTTTC. Translated, it gives CASSTTFPSGANVLTF.

The rearrangement joins TRBV5-4 to TRBJ1-3, with D possibly matching TRBD1 (6 bases). The CDR3 sequence is 18 residues long. With 4 bases removed from V and 0 bases from J, the gap between germline ends came to 20 bases. Germline V CDR1 and CDR2: SGHNT, YYREEE (reference sequence). The DNA for the CDR3 is TGTGCCAGCAGCAAAGGGGGTGGACAGCGTTACTCTGGAAACACCATATATTTT. As protein: CASSKGGGQRYSGNTIYF.

This sequence joins TRBV7-9 and TRBJ2-5, with D possibly matching TRBD2 (6 bases). The germline V and J ends were trimmed by 5 bases and 5 bases, with 15 bases remaining between them. CDR1 SEHNR and CDR2 FQNEAQ come from the germline V gene (reference sequence). This CDR3 has 14 residues. CDR3 nucleotide sequence: TGTGCCAGCAGCGAAGGAGGAGGGAGGGAGACCCAGTACTTC. Translation gives CASSEGGGRETQYF.

The J gene is TRBJ1-2, the V gene TRBV5-1, with 9 bases aligning to TRBD1. After removal of 4 bases from V and 2 bases from J, the junction contained 9 bases not matched to a gene. The CDR3 has 16 residues. Germline CDR1 is SGHRS and CDR2 is YFSETQ. CDR3 DNA sequence: TGCGCCAGCAGCATGATTTTACAGGGGGCGAACTATGGCTACACCTTC. This sequence encodes CASSMILQGANYGYTF. The full variable domain, with the rest looked up from reference TRBV5-1 and TRBJ1-2, is KAGVTQTPRYLIKTRGQQVTLSCSPISGHRSVSWYQQTPGQGLQFLFEYFSETQRNKGNFPGRFSGRQFSNSRSEMNVSTLELGDSALYLCASSMILQGANYGYTFGSGTRLTVV.

The chain carries TRBV3-1 (or the pseudogene TRBV3-2) and TRBJ1-1; 7 bases are shared with TRBD1. The J segment lost 6 bases and the V segment lost 2 bases, leaving 12 bases of the junction unmatched. This CDR3 is 16 amino acids long. Germline values: CDR1 LGHDT, CDR2 YNNKEL (reference sequence). CDR3 nucleotides: TGTGCCAGCAGCCAAAATAACCACAACAGGGGCGCTGAAGCTTTCTTT. It encodes CASSQNNHNRGAEAFF.

Ten or more counts support this clone. The CDR3 region has the DNA TGTGCCAGCAGTTCCAGTGGGTTTAGGGCAAATTGGGAGGGCTACACCTTC. This sequence encodes CASSSSGFRANWEGYTF. The V call is TRBV27, the J call TRBJ1-2; no definite D call. This CDR3 has 17 amino acids. Trimming pared 4 bases from V and 8 bases from J, leaving 26 bases between. Germline V gene lookup returns CDR1 MNHEY and CDR2 SMNVEV (reference sequence).

The table lists this clone with a count of one. This rearrangement joins TRBV28 to TRBJ1-5; perhaps TRBD1 as D (5 bases). Trimming removed 11 bases from V and 0 bases from J, with 8 bases in between. This CDR3 comprises 12 residues. Germline V gives CDR1 MDHEN, CDR2 SYDVKM. The CDR3 reads CAGGDSNQPQHF. The CDR3 DNA sequence: TGTGCCGGGGGGGATAGCAATCAGCCCCAGCATTTT.

This chain uses TRBV19 with TRBJ1-1; D unresolved. Trimming took 3 bases from V and 1 from J, leaving 9 bases between them. The CDR3 length is 14 residues. Germline V gene lookup returns CDR1 LNHDA and CDR2 SQIVND (reference sequence). The CDR3: CASSIQWRNTEAFF. CDR3 coding DNA: TGTGCCAGTAGTATCCAGTGGAGGAACACTGAAGCTTTCTTT.

The chain employs TRBV4-2 and TRBJ2-1; TRBD1 aligns across 9 bases. Germline trimming cut 0 bases from V and 3 bases from J; bases unmatched to any gene: 0. CDR3 length: 15 amino acids. Germline V gives CDR1 LGHNA, CDR2 YNFKEQ. CDR3 nucleotide sequence: TGTGCCAGCAGCCAAGAGGGACAGGGCTACAATGAGCAGTTCTTC. Translating gives CASSQEGQGYNEQFF.

V usage is TRBV2 and J usage is TRBJ2-2; D might be TRBD2 (5 bases). Trimming removed 5 bases from V and 4 bases from J, with 11 bases in between. The germline V gene has CDR1 SNHLY and CDR2 FYNNEI. The CDR3 loop spans 14 amino acids. In nucleotides, the CDR3 is TGTGCCAGCAGTCTACCACGGGGCACCGGGGAGCTGTTTTTT. This codes for CASSLPRGTGELFF.

This chain links TRBV5-1 with TRBJ1-5, with 8 bases fitting TRBD1. The CDR3 extends over 15 amino acids. Germline lookup yields CDR1 SGHRS and CDR2 YFSETQ. V lost 5 bases, J lost 3 bases, and 7 bases stayed unmatched. The DNA for the CDR3 is TGCGCCAGCAGTTTGACAGGGGTGGACAATCAGCCCCAGCATTTT. Translating gives CASSLTGVDNQPQHF.

The rearrangement uses TRBV6-5 and TRBJ1-5, with 10 bases lining up with TRBD1. Germline V gene lookup returns CDR1 MNHEY and CDR2 SVGAGI. CDR3 length: 13 amino acids. J lost 13 bases, V lost 4 bases, and 7 bases had no gene match. CDR3 region: CASSFERQGAQHF. DNA of the CDR3: TGTGCCAGCAGTTTTGAAAGACAGGGGGCTCAGCATTTT.

V and J are TRBV2 and TRBJ1-2; a possible D gene is TRBD1 (6 bases). The CDR3 spans 13 residues. CDR1 and CDR2 from the germline V gene are SNHLY and FYNNEI. V lost 10 bases and J 3 bases, leaving 15 bases between the germline ends. The DNA for the CDR3 is TGTGCCAATCGATTTACAGGGTACTATGGCTACACCTTC. It translates to CANRFTGYYGYTF.

This chain connects TRBV6-5 to TRBJ2-1; perhaps TRBD1 as D (5 bases). This CDR3 comprises 15 residues. The germline CDR1 and CDR2 sequences are MNHEY and SVGAGI. V lost 6 bases and J 8 bases, leaving 20 bases between the germline ends. Here the CDR3 reads CASRAVAGAFDEQFF. In DNA, the CDR3 is TGTGCCAGCAGGGCAGTAGCTGGGGCATTCGATGAGCAGTTCTTC.

This sequence joins TRBV5-6 and TRBJ1-3; D gene unclear. Germline V lookup: CDR1 SGHDT, CDR2 YYEEEE. The CDR3 has 16 residues. V lost 0 bases and J 0 bases, leaving 10 bases between the germline ends. The CDR3 region has the DNA TGTGCCAGCAGCTTGGGGGGTGGACTCTCTGGAAACACCATATATTTT. The encoded protein is CASSLGGGLSGNTIYF.

V is TRBV20-1 and J is TRBJ2-1; 7 bases are shared with TRBD1. This CDR3 region has 11 residues. The germline CDR1 and CDR2 sequences are DFQATT and SNEGSKA (reference sequence). V lost 5 bases, J lost 9 bases, and 4 bases stayed unmatched. Here the CDR3 reads CSAHRGSEQFF. The CDR3 coding sequence is TGCAGTGCTCACAGGGGATCTGAGCAGTTCTTC.

V and J are TRBV5-5 and TRBJ2-2; D gene uncertain. Germline CDR1 reads SGHKS; CDR2 reads YYEKEE (reference sequence). With 1 base removed from V and 0 bases from J, the gap between germline ends came to 7 bases. The length of the CDR3 is 15 residues. The CDR3 bases are TGTGCCAGCAGCTTGAACATCCCGAACACCGGGGAGCTGTTTTTT. This gives the protein CASSLNIPNTGELFF.

V usage is TRBV10-2 and J usage is TRBJ2-1; D is unclear. The germline gives CDR1 WSHSY, CDR2 SAAADI. The CDR3 totals 14 residues. Deletions cut 4 bases from V and 6 bases from J, with 13 bases between. In nucleotides, the CDR3 is TGCGCCAGCAGTGCGCTCCGGGTTGTCAATGAGCAGTTCTTC. The encoded protein is CASSALRVVNEQFF.

CDR3 DNA: TGTGCCAGCAGTCGAGGAACCCTTCTAGCGGGAGGGCCTTATACGCAGTATTTT. Translating it yields CASSRGTLLAGGPYTQYF. The chain recombines TRBV6-6 with TRBJ2-3; TRBD2 aligns across 12 bases. This CDR3 is built from 18 residues. Per the germline V gene, CDR1 is MNHNY and CDR2 is SVGAGI (reference sequence). V shed 5 bases and J 7 bases; nucleotides not matched to a gene: 16.